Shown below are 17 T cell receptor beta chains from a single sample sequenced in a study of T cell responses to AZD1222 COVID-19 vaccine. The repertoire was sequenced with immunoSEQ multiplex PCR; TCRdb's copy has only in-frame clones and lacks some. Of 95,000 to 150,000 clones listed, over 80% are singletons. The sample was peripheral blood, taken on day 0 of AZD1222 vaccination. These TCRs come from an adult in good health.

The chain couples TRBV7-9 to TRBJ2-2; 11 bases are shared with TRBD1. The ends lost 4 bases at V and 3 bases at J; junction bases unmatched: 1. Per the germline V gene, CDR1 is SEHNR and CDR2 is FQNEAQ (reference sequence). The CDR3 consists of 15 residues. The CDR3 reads CASSWGQGDTGELFF. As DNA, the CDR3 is TGTGCCAGCAGCTGGGGACAGGGGGACACCGGGGAGCTGTTTTTT.

The CDR3 DNA reads as TGCGCCAGCAGCCAAGATCTGGCAGGGGGCTGGTATCTAGGTGAAAAACTGTTTTTT. It translates to CASSQDLAGGWYLGEKLFF. This chain uses TRBV4-3 with TRBJ1-4; 8 bases map to TRBD1. Trimming removed 0 bases from V and 7 bases from J; junction bases left unmatched: 16. The CDR3 length is 19 residues. Germline V gives CDR1 LGHNA, CDR2 YSLEER.

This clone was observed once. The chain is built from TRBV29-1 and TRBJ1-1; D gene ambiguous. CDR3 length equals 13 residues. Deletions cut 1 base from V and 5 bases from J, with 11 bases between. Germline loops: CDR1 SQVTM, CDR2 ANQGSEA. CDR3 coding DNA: TGCAGCGTTGAAGTTCCCGGAAAGACTGAAGCTTTCTTT. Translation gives CSVEVPGKTEAFF.

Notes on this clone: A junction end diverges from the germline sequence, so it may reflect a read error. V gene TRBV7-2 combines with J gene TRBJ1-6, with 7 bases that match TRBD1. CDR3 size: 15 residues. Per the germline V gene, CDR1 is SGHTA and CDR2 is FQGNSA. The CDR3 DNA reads TGTGCCAGCACCCGGGACAGCATGGACGCTTCACCCCCCCACTTT. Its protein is CASTRDSMDASPPHF.

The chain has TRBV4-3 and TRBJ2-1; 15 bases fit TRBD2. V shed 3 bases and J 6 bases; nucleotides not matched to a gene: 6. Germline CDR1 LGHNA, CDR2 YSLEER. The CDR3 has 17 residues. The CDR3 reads CASSHRPGLAGGNEQFF. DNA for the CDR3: TGCGCCAGCAGCCATAGACCGGGACTAGCGGGGGGCAATGAGCAGTTCTTC.

The CDR3 DNA reads as TGTGCCTGGAGTGTGGTTATAGGGTGGAACACTGAAGCTTTCTTT. It is translated as CAWSVVIGWNTEAFF. The chain has TRBV30 and TRBJ1-1; D is uncertain. V lost 0 bases and J 1 base, leaving 12 bases between the germline ends. The CDR3 sequence is 15 residues long. CDR1 and CDR2 from the germline V gene are GTSNPN and SVGIG (reference sequence).

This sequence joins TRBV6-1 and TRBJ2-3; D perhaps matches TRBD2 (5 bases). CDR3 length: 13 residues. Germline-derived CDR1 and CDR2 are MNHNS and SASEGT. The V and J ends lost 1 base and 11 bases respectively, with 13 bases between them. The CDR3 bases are TGTGCCAGCAGTGAAGGGGTTCGGGGTTTGCAGTATTTT. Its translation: CASSEGVRGLQYF.

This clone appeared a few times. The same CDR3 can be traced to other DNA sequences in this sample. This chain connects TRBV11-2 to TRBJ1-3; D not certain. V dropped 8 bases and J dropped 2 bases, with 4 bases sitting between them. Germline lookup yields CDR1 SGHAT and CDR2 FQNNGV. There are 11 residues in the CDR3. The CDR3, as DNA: TGTGCCAGCTTAGCTGGAAACACCATATATTTT. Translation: CASLAGNTIYF.

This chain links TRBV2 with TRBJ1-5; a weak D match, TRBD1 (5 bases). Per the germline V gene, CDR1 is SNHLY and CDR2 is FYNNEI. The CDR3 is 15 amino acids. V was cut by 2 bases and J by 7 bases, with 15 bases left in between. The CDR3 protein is CASSEFLQGGQPQHF. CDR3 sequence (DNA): TGTGCCAGCAGTGAATTTTTGCAGGGCGGCCAGCCCCAGCATTTT.

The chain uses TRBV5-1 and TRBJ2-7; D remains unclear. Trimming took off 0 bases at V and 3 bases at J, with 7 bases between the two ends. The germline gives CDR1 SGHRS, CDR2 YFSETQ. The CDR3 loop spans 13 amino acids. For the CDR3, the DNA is TGCGCCAGCAGCTTGGAACAGCACTACGAGCAGTACTTC. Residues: CASSLEQHYEQYF.

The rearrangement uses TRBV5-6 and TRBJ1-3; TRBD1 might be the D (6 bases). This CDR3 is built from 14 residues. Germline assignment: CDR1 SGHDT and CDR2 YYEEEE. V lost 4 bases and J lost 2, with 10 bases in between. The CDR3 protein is CASSPTGTGNTIYF. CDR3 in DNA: TGTGCCAGCAGCCCTACAGGGACTGGAAACACCATATATTTT.

The CDR3: CASSSTGAGNQPQHF. The CDR3 nucleotides read TGTGCCAGCAGCTCTACAGGGGCGGGCAATCAGCCCCAGCATTTT. The rearrangement joins TRBV2 to TRBJ1-5, with 7 bases matching TRBD1. V lost 6 bases and J lost 2; bases outside the gene matches: 7. This CDR3 contains 15 residues. Germline lookup yields CDR1 SNHLY and CDR2 FYNNEI.

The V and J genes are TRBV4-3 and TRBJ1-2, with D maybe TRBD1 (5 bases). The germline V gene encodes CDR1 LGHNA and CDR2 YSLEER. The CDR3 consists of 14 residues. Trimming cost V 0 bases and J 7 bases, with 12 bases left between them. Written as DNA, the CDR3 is TGCGCCAGCAGCCAAGAAAGGCCGGGGACTGGCTACACCTTC. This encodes CASSQERPGTGYTF.

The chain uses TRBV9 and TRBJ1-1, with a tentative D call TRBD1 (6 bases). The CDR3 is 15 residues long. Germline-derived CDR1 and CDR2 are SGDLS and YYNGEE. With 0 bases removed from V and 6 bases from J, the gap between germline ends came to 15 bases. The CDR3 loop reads CASSVGQGLNAEAFF. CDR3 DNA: TGTGCCAGCAGCGTAGGTCAGGGGCTTAACGCTGAAGCTTTCTTT.

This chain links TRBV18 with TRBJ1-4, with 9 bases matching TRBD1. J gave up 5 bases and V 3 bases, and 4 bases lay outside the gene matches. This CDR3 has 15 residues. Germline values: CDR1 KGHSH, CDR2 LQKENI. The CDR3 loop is CASSPGQGLNEKLFF. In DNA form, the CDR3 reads TGTGCCAGCTCACCCGGACAGGGGCTAAATGAAAAACTGTTTTTT.

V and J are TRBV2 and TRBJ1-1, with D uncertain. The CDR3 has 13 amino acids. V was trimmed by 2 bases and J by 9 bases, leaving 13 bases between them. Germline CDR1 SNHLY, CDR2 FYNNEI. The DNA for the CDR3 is TGTGCCAGCAGTGAACGGGAGGGCCCCAAAGCTTTCTTT. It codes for CASSEREGPKAFF. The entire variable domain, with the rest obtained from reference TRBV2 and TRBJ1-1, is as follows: EPEVTQTPSHQVTQMGQEVILRCVPISNHLYFYWYRQILGQKVEFLVSFYNNEISEKSEIFDDQFSVERPDGSNFTLKIRSTKLEDSAMYFCASSEREGPKAFFGQGTRLTVV.

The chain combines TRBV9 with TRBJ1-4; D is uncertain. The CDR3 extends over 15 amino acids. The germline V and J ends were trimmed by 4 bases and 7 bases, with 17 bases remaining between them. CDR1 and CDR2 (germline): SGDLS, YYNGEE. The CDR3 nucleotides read TGTGCCAGCAGCCCAGGTGCGGGATCCGCTGAAAAACTGTTTTTT. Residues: CASSPGAGSAEKLFF.